This TCR beta chain was found in a study of shared clonotypes between healthy human individuals. Study background: Donor composition was a couple of women and three men, aged 18 to 49. Study results and caveats: Rarefaction showed sorted-subset sequencing was incomplete despite large depth.

CD45RO negativity and positive selection for CCR7 defined naive CD8 cells, a population that excluded terminally differentiated effector memory CD45RA+ cells. In the original analysis: Filtering differed since immunoSEQ provided only junctions, with no quality scores. Produced via immunoSEQ multiplex PCR; TCRdb's table is partial and in-frame only. V and J calls and clone size are those listed in that table; D and trimming were worked out from the DNA. The data show approximately 600,000 clones, with roughly 96% seen just once and over 0.1% held by the top ten. Germline CDR1 is SQVTM and CDR2 is ANQGSEA. The CDR3 is 16 amino acids. The V gene lost 1 base and the J gene lost 1 base, with 17 bases spanning the gap. This clone was recorded once. Its antigen remains unknown.

The V and J genes are TRBV29-1 and TRBJ2-7, with D perhaps TRBD1 or TRBD2 (5 bases each). The TCR originated in a woman between 25 and 40 years old in good health. Sequencing was carried out using naive CD8+ T cells sorted from blood. This CDR3 is CSVEGFEGSVSYEQYF. CDR3 coding DNA: TGCAGCGTTGAAGGATTTGAGGGGTCAGTTTCCTACGAGCAGTACTTC.